The TCR beta chain described here comes from a study of control samples from healthy donors and cancer patients. The length of the CDR3 is 15 residues. Germline CDR1 reads SGDLS; CDR2 reads YYNGEE. V gave up 0 bases and J gave up 4 bases, with 11 bases separating them. Method: immunoSEQ multiplex PCR; TCRdb's copy keeps in-frame clones and lacks some. The sample lists about 150,000 clones; roughly 92% were seen once. The sample taken for sequencing was blood. The V and J genes are TRBV9 and TRBJ2-1, with D perhaps matching TRBD2 (5 bases). This sequence was found in a man aged 45-65 years in good health. The CDR3 loop is CASSVGLAEYNEQFF. For the CDR3, the DNA is TGTGCCAGCAGCGTAGGGCTAGCAGAATACAATGAGCAGTTCTTC.